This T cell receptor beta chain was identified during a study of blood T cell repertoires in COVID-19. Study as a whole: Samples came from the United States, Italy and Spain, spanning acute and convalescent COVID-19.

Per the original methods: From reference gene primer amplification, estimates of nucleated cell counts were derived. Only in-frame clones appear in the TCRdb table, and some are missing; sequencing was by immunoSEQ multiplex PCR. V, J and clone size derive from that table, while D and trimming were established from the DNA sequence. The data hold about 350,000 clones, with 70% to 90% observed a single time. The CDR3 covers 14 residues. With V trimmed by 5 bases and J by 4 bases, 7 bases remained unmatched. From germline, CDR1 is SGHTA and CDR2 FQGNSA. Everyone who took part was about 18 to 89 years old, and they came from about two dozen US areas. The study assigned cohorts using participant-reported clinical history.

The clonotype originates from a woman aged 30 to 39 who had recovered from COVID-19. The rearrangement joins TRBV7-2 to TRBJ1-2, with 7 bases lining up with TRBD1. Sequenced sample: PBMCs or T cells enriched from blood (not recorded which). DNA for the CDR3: TGTGCCAGCAGCCTAGGAGGGGACAGCTATGGCTACACCTTC. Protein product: CASSLGGDSYGYTF. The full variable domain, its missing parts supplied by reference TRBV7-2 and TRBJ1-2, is GAGVSQSPSNKVTEKGKDVELRCDPISGHTALYWYRQSLGQGLEFLIYFQGNSAPDKSGLPSDRFSAERTGGSVSTLTIQRTQQEDSAVYLCASSLGGDSYGYTFGSGTRLTVV.